The sequence of this T cell receptor beta chain was determined in a study of cytomegalovirus exposure and HLA in healthy donors (TCRdb year 2017). Describing the broader study: According to an earlier analysis of 587 of the donors, 150 million to 200 million T cells yielded over 100 million unique TCR beta sequences and less than 300 Gb of sequence data. An early release covering 550 to 650 HLA-typed donors comprised about 300 gigabases of sequencing data and some 79 million unique TCR sequences. Of the 398 genotyped donors, approximately 80% were placed in the genetic ancestry cluster associated with self-reported Caucasian donors. The study was designed to test whether signatures of past pathogen exposure could be identified by cataloging public T cell receptors. The T cell repertoires of 666 subjects were profiled by immunosequencing and related to cytomegalovirus serostatus. In addition to the first cohort of around 670 subjects, a separate validation cohort of approximately 110 different subjects was used. High-throughput TCR immunosequencing, statistical association of individual TCRs with disease status, and machine learning were combined to predict cytomegalovirus infection status. A later analysis re-analyzed previously published TCR beta repertoires from about 730 donors and added high-resolution HLA genotyping to study TCR occurrence patterns. Rather than using new phenotypic data, the later analysis identified candidate immune exposures from TCR beta sequences and from how often those sequences occurred across donors. An earlier analysis of about 600 of the donors used high-throughput TCR beta sequencing to judge whether each TCR beta V gene segment behaved as functional or pseudogenic. Donor age, sex, ethnicity and CMV serostatus were collected together with the repertoire data. A later genetic analysis used genome-wide SNP genotypes for about 65% of the 666 donors, treating that subset as a discovery cohort. Every discovery cohort repertoire had been produced on one sequencing platform. HLA typing covered class I and class II loci at four-digit resolution. Typing coverage differed by locus: A, B, C, DRB1 and DQB1 were typed in roughly 620-630 donors, DQA1 in 522, DPA1 in roughly 590, and DPB1 in approximately 450. Several DR-DQ haplotypes were handled as single units for association and clustering, since linkage in the cohort was strong. Across 300 to 400 genotyped donors of the cohort, an average of roughly 250,000 unique TCR beta nucleotide sequences per donor were sequenced, and 15% to 20% of those sequences were non-productive. Beyond this particular receptor, the publication reports: The presence/absence analyses assumed that sequencing depth was roughly uniform across donors, and that assumption may not be true. A later analysis found that most CMV-associated TCR beta chains appeared HLA-restricted, with HLA associations seemingly driven largely by CMV exposure. According to a later genetic analysis, donors in an Asian-associated ancestry cluster had fewer N-insertions in productive TCRs than the approximately 610-donor mean. At a false discovery rate of 0.05, a later analysis linked 16,951 TCR beta sequences to specific HLA alleles. The study listed approximately 150 TCR beta chains as associated with cytomegalovirus. A later analysis reported that several top co-occurrence clusters appeared linked to parvovirus B19, influenza, CMV and Epstein-Barr virus. In an earlier analysis of approximately 590 of the donors, most TCR beta V segments appeared in productive rearrangements about 87% or about 30% of the time, broadly matching IMGT annotations. Most TCR sequences were observed very rarely across donors, whereas some public TCRs were present in many individuals. In both the original and validation cohorts, the classifier was reported to diagnose cytomegalovirus status with high specificity and sensitivity. In a later analysis, the rate of TCR association differed among HLA loci, with DRB1 alleles having the most associated TCRs and HLA-C alleles having the fewest. According to the authors, the approach could potentially be generalized to other disease states and immunological phenotypes. Some IMGT-functional V segments, including TRBV6-2 and TRBV6-3, could not be distinguished by the 87-base-pair reads and were therefore excluded. Three of the identified cytomegalovirus-associated TCR beta chains were confirmed in vitro to be specific for cytomegalovirus antigens. Because HLA typing was missing for some donors at each locus, association tests included only the typed subset. When HLA alleles, especially DR and DQ, strongly co-occurred, TCR associations were difficult to assign to individual alleles. Only TCR beta chains were sequenced in this cohort, and the absence of alpha or paired-chain data limited detectable features. In a later analysis, HLA-associated TCR beta chains showed more clonal expansion and lower generation probabilities than non-associated chains that were equally common. The earlier analysis of fewer than 750 of the donors excluded fewer than 20 rarely observed V segments, including chromosome 9 orphons, because counts were too low. For the cohort, immune exposure information was limited to CMV serostatus. Linkage disequilibrium might explain the correlated functional status among segregating V segments, but an unknown experimental factor could not be excluded. An association between a missense DCLRE1C variant and V-gene and J-gene trimming of TCR beta chains was found in a later genetic analysis and replicated in an independent cohort. A further reported finding was that TCR beta sequences accurately predicted the HLA-A and HLA-B alleles for most subjects in the first cohort. A group of highly shared sequence variants was considered likely to be a technical artifact of the sequencing pipeline.

Concerning this clone itself: Its antigen specificity is not known.

The cohort consisted of approximately 670 healthy bone marrow donors. At the time of sampling, every cohort member was nominally healthy, though immune exposures that went unrecorded were likely present. The donor tested CMV seronegative and was one of the 352 seronegative cohort members. Every donor gave a peripheral blood sample, and the peripheral blood mononuclear cells from that sample were used for TCR beta sequencing. The Qiagen DNeasy Blood Extraction Kit was used to extract genomic DNA from the blood cell samples. The receptor library was made with the immunoSEQ multiplex PCR assay. For the multiplex PCR, a mixture combining 60 forward primers for TCR Vbeta segments and 13 reverse primers for TCR Jbeta segments was used. The CDR3 region of rearranged TCR beta genes was amplified from genomic DNA by a multiplex PCR assay. Amplified TCR beta libraries were sequenced as 87-base-pair reads on the Illumina HiSeq System. On the authors' methods: In a later analysis, about 80 million unique TCR beta chains were counted across the approximately 640 repertoires, and roughly 11 million of these chains were shared by at least two donors. Raw reads were error-corrected and collapsed into unique sequences by a nearest-neighbor algorithm in which closely related sequences were merged to remove PCR and sequencing errors. V, D and J gene segments were assigned by aligning CDR3 sequences to IMGT reference sequences. For a sequence to be retained, a match of at least six nucleotides was required to both a V gene segment and a J gene segment. Rearrangements were called productive when the CDR3 lacked stop codons and stayed in frame with V and J; all others were non-productive. CDR3 was defined according to IMGT convention as the region running from the second conserved V-encoded cysteine to the conserved J-encoded phenylalanine. In an earlier analysis of some 550 of the donors, sequences lacking an unambiguous match to a single V gene segment were excluded. An earlier analysis of 587 of the donors called V segments functional above 56.7% productive rearrangements and segregating when the between-donor standard deviation exceeded 5%. A statistical classification framework was built to diagnose cytomegalovirus status from the catalog of TCR beta chain sequences. In a later analysis, V and J genes were assigned by comparing TCR nucleotide sequences against IMGT/GENE-DB human TR gene sequences. The TCRdist pipeline was used in a later analysis to assign CDR3 sequences and most-parsimonious VDJ recombination scenarios. A later analysis defined each TCR beta chain by its CDR3 amino acid sequence plus V-gene family, and excluded reads lacking a unique V-gene family. In a later analysis, 500 to 700 highly shared, low-generation-probability nucleotide sequences were removed to address suspected cross-contamination and a sequencing artifact. In a later analysis, a clonal expansion index for each public chain was calculated from normalized within-repertoire ranks of inferred template counts. A later analysis computed generation probabilities with a VDJ recombination model fitted to out-of-frame rearrangements, and checked the results against IGoR. In a later analysis, hypergeometric tests were used to score TCR-TCR, TCR-HLA and TCR-CMV co-occurrence, with a repertoire-size bias correction applied to TCR pairs. False discovery rates were estimated in a later analysis by permuting HLA or CMV assignments 20 times. A later analysis grouped co-occurring TCRs with DBSCAN, adding TCRdist sequence similarity when clustering within HLA-allele-positive subsets. For co-occurrence clustering, repertoires with fewer than 30,000 or more than 120,000 public chains were excluded, along with about five repertoires with anomalous nucleotide sharing. Imported from immuneACCESS, the table was reduced by TCRdb to in-frame sequences with V and J called. These copies leave out some clones; in studies compared against another copy, an unresolved V gene accounts for under half, and the cause of the remainder is not known. Clonal size and the V and J genes are those of that table, whereas D and trimming came from the DNA. The sample table records approximately 140,000 clones. The ten top clones hold 2.2% of the sample.

The germline V end is reduced by 0 bases and the J end by 5 bases; junction bases left unmatched: 2. The CDR3 has 16 amino acids, counting the end cysteine and phenylalanine. Only the CDR3 part of the read is kept: 48 bases, read in frame from the first base. CDR1 MNHEY and CDR2 SVGAGI are derived from the germline V gene. The sample comprised PBMCs. The TCR was taken from a young woman in good health and CMV-seronegative. The rearranged segments are TRBV6-5 and TRBJ2-2; 11 nucleotides in the junction match TRBD1. The nucleotides read TGTGCCAGCAGTTACTCGGGGGACAGGGGGACCGGGGAGCTGTTTTTT. It translates to CASSYSGDRGTGELFF.